This T cell receptor beta chain derives from a study of T cells in localized non-small cell lung cancer (dated by TCRdb to about 2020). Study-wide context: T cell repertoires of about 240 early-stage NSCLC patients were analyzed, with tumors being compared against uninvolved tumor-adjacent lungs. The cohort consisted of a few hundred treatment-naive NSCLC patients whose localized lung tumors had been resected. NSCLC patients had a mean age of around 61 years, and 129 were male and around 110 female.

Taken from the germline V gene, the CDR1 and CDR2 loops are MDHEN and SYDVKM. V is shortened by 5 bases, J by 1 base, and the region joining them spans 8 bases. From the cysteine up to the phenylalanine, the CDR3 has a length of 13 residues. Only the CDR3 portion is preserved as DNA: 39 bases, with reading frame beginning at the first base. The table lists this clone with a few counts. What this receptor recognizes is not known. There are no base qualities to consult, and no much larger clone falls within one base. TCR beta CDR3 regions were sequenced from DNA using the immunoSEQ Assay. For the original study's pipeline: To compute T cell density, TCR beta template counts were normalized to usable DNA, which was estimated by amplifying housekeeping genes. The preseqR package was used to estimate richness by extrapolating to 400,000 templates for PBMC samples and to 120,000 templates for tissue samples. Clonality was calculated as one minus Pielou's evenness. Differential abundance testing on productive amino-acid clonotypes, with a minimum total count of 5 and an alpha of 0.1, was used to identify tissue-enriched TCRs. Repertoire overlap between compartments was quantified with the Jaccard Index and Morisita Overlap Index. TCR beta CDR3s were clustered by GLIPH together with public tetramer-defined viral CDR3s, and at least three viral sequences plus V-gene enrichment were required for viral motifs. Drawn from immuneACCESS, this table holds only the in-frame rearrangements with V and J called that TCRdb kept. Clones are partly lost; checked studies trace under half to an unresolved V gene and leave the rest unexplained. That table supplies the V and J calls and clone size; D and trimming were determined from the DNA. The sample profile shows some 14,000 clones; roughly 84% of them were found once. In total, the top ten clones hold 3.5% to 5% of the sample.

The paper as a whole reports these results and caveats: The highest T cell clonality was observed in uninvolved tumor-adjacent lung, where clonality exceeded that of tumor, suggesting that antigenic responses were more focused in uninvolved tumor-adjacent lung. Because multi-region tumor sequencing was not done, intratumor heterogeneity could not be ruled out. Longer overall survival was associated with higher blood T cell density, whereas shorter survival was associated with higher adjacent-lung clonality. A median of 57 of the top 100 tumor clones were detected in paired uninvolved adjacent lung, and 25 to 35 of these tumor clones were also found among the top 100 clones of the paired uninvolved adjacent lung. Since the design was exploratory, TCR variables were selected using unadjusted p-values with no false-discovery rate correction.

At diagnosis, tumor, uninvolved tumor-adjacent lung and peripheral blood were collected and then preserved as a mix of FFPE and fresh-frozen material. Blood samples were analyzed as peripheral blood mononuclear cells for TCR repertoire profiling. Material: peripheral blood, obtained before any cancer treatment. This TCR was recovered from a female donor aged 60 or older with stage I squamous cell lung carcinoma. This receptor chain uses TRBV28 and TRBJ1-2, with no D gene named confidently. The CDR3 region has the sequence CASSPTINYGYTF. In nucleotides, the sequence is TGTGCCAGCAGTCCTACTATTAACTATGGCTACACCTTC.